This T cell receptor beta chain was documented in a study of cytomegalovirus exposure and HLA in healthy donors. Germline CDR1 and CDR2: SEHNR and FQNEAQ (reference sequence). The length of the CDR3 is 18 residues. The germline V and J ends were trimmed by 6 bases and 2 bases, with 26 bases remaining between them. Primers included in the PCR were 60 Vbeta and 13 Jbeta primers. Only in-frame clones appear in the TCRdb table, and some are missing; sequencing was by immunoSEQ multiplex PCR. The sample has 150,000 to 200,000 clones; 80% to 90% are singletons. Sequencing was performed on PBMCs. This clonotype originated in a woman between 18 and 29 years old in good health and CMV-seropositive. This chain joins TRBV7-9 and TRBJ2-7, with D perhaps matching TRBD1 (6 bases). The CDR3 spells CASSPPWGQDPEAYEQYF. CDR3 coding DNA: TGTGCCAGCAGTCCACCGTGGGGACAAGACCCTGAGGCCTACGAGCAGTACTTC.